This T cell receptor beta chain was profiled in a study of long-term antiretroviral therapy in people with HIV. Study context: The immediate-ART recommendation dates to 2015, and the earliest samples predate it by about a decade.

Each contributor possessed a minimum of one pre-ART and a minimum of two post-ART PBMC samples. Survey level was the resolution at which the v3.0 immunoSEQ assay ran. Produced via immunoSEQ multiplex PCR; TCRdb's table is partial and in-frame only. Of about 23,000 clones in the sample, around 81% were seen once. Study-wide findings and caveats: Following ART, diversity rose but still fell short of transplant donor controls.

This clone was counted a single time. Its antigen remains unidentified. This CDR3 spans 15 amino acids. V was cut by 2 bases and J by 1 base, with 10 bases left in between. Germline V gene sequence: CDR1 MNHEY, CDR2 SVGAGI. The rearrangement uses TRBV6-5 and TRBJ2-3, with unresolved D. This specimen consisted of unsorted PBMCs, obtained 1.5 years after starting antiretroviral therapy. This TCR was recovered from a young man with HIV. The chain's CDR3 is CASSYPSRGTDTQYF. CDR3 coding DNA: TGTGCCAGCAGTTACCCTAGTAGGGGCACAGATACGCAGTATTTT.